Shown below are 2 T cell receptor beta chains from a single sample sequenced in a study of neurological immune-mediated disorders. TCRdb analysed the 5' RACE reads with MiXCR anew, one entry per CDR3 protein. This sample carries about 38,000 distinct CDR3 sequences, around 4.8% of them seen once, and the ten largest clones take approximately 10%. The sample consisted of CD4+ T cells from blood. Source of these receptors: a man aged 18 to 29 in good health.

A note on this clonotype: A much larger clone differs by one base, so this may be a read error. The rearrangement uses TRBV10-1 and TRBJ1-5; the D gene is possibly TRBD1 (5 bases). Germline CDR1 is WNHNN and CDR2 is SYGVQD (reference sequence). Trimming cost V 8 bases and J 9 bases, with 20 bases left between them. The CDR3 contains 14 residues. The DNA of the CDR3 is TGCGCCAGCCATCTCAAAAGGGACGGTCCGCCCCAGCATTTT. As protein: CASHLKRDGPPQHF.

The table lists this clonotype with many counts. The chain couples TRBV20-1 to TRBJ1-5; 9 bases agree with TRBD1. Germline assignment: CDR1 DFQATT and CDR2 SNEGSKA (reference sequence). The ends lost 5 bases at V and 4 bases at J; junction bases unmatched: 3. The CDR3 has 13 amino acids. The chain's CDR3 is CSAFGQGNQPQHF. CDR3 nucleotide sequence: TGCAGTGCTTTCGGACAGGGGAATCAGCCCCAGCATTTT.